These 22 T cell receptor beta chains were all obtained from the same sample, sequenced in a study of shared clonotypes between healthy human individuals. Using immunoSEQ multiplex PCR, the repertoire was profiled, and TCRdb retains in-frame clones only, with some absent. The sample holds around 2,000,000 clones, 85% to 95% seen once. CD8 cells classed as naive were CD45RO-negative and positively selected for CCR7, excluding terminally differentiated effector memory CD45RA+ cells. Input material: naive CD8+ T cells from PBMCs. These receptors originate from a man younger than 35 in good health. Some clones in this sample may be carry-over from other donors' samples.

This chain links TRBV28 with TRBJ2-2; tentative D call: TRBD2 (5 bases). The CDR3 totals 12 residues. V was shortened by 8 bases and J by 4 bases, with 8 bases between the two germline ends. Germline V gene sequence: CDR1 MDHEN, CDR2 SYDVKM. The CDR3 reads CASVGSTGELFF. CDR3 sequence (DNA): TGTGCCAGCGTTGGGAGCACCGGGGAGCTGTTTTTT.

The chain uses TRBV11-2 and TRBJ2-1; 9 bases fit TRBD1. V was pared by 4 bases and J by 3 bases, with 7 bases of the junction left unmatched. There are 16 residues in the CDR3. The germline gives CDR1 SGHAT, CDR2 FQNNGV. In DNA form, the CDR3 reads TGTGCCAGCAGCTCAACCGGGACAGGGCGCTACAATGAGCAGTTCTTC. This gives the protein CASSSTGTGRYNEQFF. The entire variable domain, with the rest obtained from reference TRBV11-2 and TRBJ2-1, is as follows: EAGVAQSPRYKIIEKRQSVAFWCNPISGHATLYWYQQILGQGPKLLIQFQNNGVVDDSQLPKDRFSAERLKGVDSTLKIQPAKLEDSAVYLCASSSTGTGRYNEQFFGPGTRLTVL.

The chain recombines TRBV6-1 with TRBJ1-3; D uncertain. V lost 6 bases and J lost 0, with 6 bases in between. This CDR3 is 13 amino acids long. Germline-derived CDR1 and CDR2 are MNHNS and SASEGT. CDR3 sequence: CASSWISGNTIYF. For the CDR3, the DNA is TGTGCCAGCAGCTGGATCTCTGGAAACACCATATATTTT.

The chain combines TRBV4-3 with TRBJ1-5, with a possible D match to TRBD1 (5 bases). The CDR3 loop spans 15 amino acids. Germline V gene data show CDR1 as LGHNA and CDR2 as YSLEER. V was clipped by 0 bases and J by 0 bases, with 6 bases between them. The CDR3 nucleotides read TGCGCCAGCAGCCAAGATGACAGTAGCAATCAGCCCCAGCATTTT. Translation: CASSQDDSSNQPQHF.

The chain couples TRBV9 to TRBJ1-5; weak D call: TRBD1 (5 bases). Trimming took off 0 bases at V and 6 bases at J, with 10 bases between the two ends. In germline, CDR1 is SGDLS, CDR2 YYNGEE. The CDR3 totals 14 residues. As DNA, the CDR3 is TGTGCCAGCAGCGTAGACGGCAGGGTTCAGCCCCAGCATTTT. This codes for CASSVDGRVQPQHF.

This clone was detected once. V and J are TRBV19 and TRBJ1-4, with D perhaps TRBD1 (6 bases). CDR1 is LNHDA and CDR2 is SQIVND in the germline V gene (reference sequence). Trimming pared 7 bases from V and 0 bases from J, leaving 15 bases between. The CDR3 has 16 residues. The DNA for the CDR3 is TGTGCCAGTAACCTCCGGACAGTTGCAACTAATGAAAAACTGTTTTTT. Translation gives CASNLRTVATNEKLFF.

V usage is TRBV5-1 and J usage is TRBJ1-1; perhaps TRBD1 as D (5 bases). This CDR3 spans 15 amino acids. Germline CDR1 and CDR2: SGHRS and YFSETQ. V dropped 4 bases and J dropped 1 base, with 14 bases sitting between them. CDR3 DNA sequence: TGCGCCAGCAGCCGGGACGGGGCCTCGAACACTGAAGCTTTCTTT. This gives the protein CASSRDGASNTEAFF.

This chain uses TRBV4-2 with TRBJ2-7; perhaps TRBD2 as D (5 bases). This CDR3 has 16 amino acids. The germline V and J ends were trimmed by 0 bases and 2 bases, with 14 bases remaining between them. Germline lookup yields CDR1 LGHNA and CDR2 YNFKEQ. In DNA, the CDR3 is TGTGCCAGCAGCCAAGATCTCGGAGCGGTGGCCTACGAGCAGTACTTC. The encoded protein is CASSQDLGAVAYEQYF.

In its sample, this clone was seen once. The rearrangement uses TRBV7-2 and TRBJ2-7; D perhaps matches TRBD2 (5 bases). V was pared by 2 bases and J by 2 bases, with 13 bases between. The CDR3 is 15 residues long. Germline loops: CDR1 SGHTA, CDR2 FQGNSA. The CDR3 DNA sequence: TGTGCCAGCAGCTTAAATAACGGGATTACCTACGAGCAGTACTTC. Translating gives CASSLNNGITYEQYF.

This clone showed up just once. The rearrangement links TRBV9 to TRBJ2-1; 8 bases fit TRBD2. V gave up 3 bases and J gave up 6 bases; unmatched junction bases: 11. This CDR3 contains 16 residues. The germline gives CDR1 SGDLS, CDR2 YYNGEE. CDR3 region: CASSATGTSGFNEQFF. In DNA form, the CDR3 reads TGTGCCAGCAGCGCGACCGGGACTAGTGGGTTCAATGAGCAGTTCTTC.

V is TRBV5-1 and J is TRBJ1-1; unclear D gene. In germline, CDR1 is SGHRS, CDR2 YFSETQ. Between the trimmed V and J ends, which lost 0 bases and 7 bases, there was a span of 10 bases. The CDR3 consists of 13 residues. CDR3 sequence: CASSLDVRDEAFF. Here the CDR3 DNA reads TGCGCCAGCAGCTTGGATGTTCGGGATGAAGCTTTCTTT.

With respect to this clone: Sequence at one end of the junction differs from germline and may be a read error. V gene TRBV7-9 combines with J gene TRBJ2-7, with 10 bases matching TRBD2. CDR3 size: 13 residues. Germline CDR1 reads SEHNR; CDR2 reads FQNEAQ (reference sequence). In nucleotides, the CDR3 is TGTGCCAGCAGCCTAGCGGGAGCGGGGGAGCAGTACTTC. Protein product: CASSLAGAGEQYF.

The chain couples TRBV6-1 to TRBJ2-5; 9 bases are shared with TRBD2. V gave up 4 bases and J gave up 3 bases; unmatched junction bases: 12. Germline CDR1 reads MNHNS; CDR2 reads SASEGT. This CDR3 region has 17 residues. DNA for the CDR3: TGTGCCAGCAGTGGGATAGCGGGAGAGGAGGGCAAAGAGACCCAGTACTTC. Encoded protein: CASSGIAGEEGKETQYF.

The chain couples TRBV2 to TRBJ2-7; 8 nucleotides agree with TRBD1. The CDR3 runs to 15 residues. The V segment lost 7 bases and the J segment 0 bases; nucleotides outside the gene matches: 8. Per the germline V gene, CDR1 is SNHLY and CDR2 is FYNNEI. This CDR3 reads CASNRPGQASYEQYF. The CDR3 nucleotides are TGTGCCAGCAACCGACCGGGACAGGCCTCCTACGAGCAGTACTTC.

V gene TRBV7-3 combines with J gene TRBJ2-7; 8 bases align to TRBD1. This CDR3 has 14 amino acids. The germline gives CDR1 SGHTA, CDR2 FQGTGA. V lost 3 bases, J lost 5 bases, and 6 bases stayed unmatched. CDR3 bases: TGTGCCAGCAGCTTTACTGGGACAGGCCACGAGCAGTACTTC. This encodes CASSFTGTGHEQYF.

This chain joins TRBV4-1 and TRBJ2-4, with D uncertain. The CDR3 is 12 amino acids. Trimming removed 1 base at V and 8 bases at J, with 6 bases between. From germline, CDR1 is MGHRA and CDR2 YSYEKL. The CDR3 DNA sequence: TGCGCCAGCAGCCAAGCCGGAGACATTCAGTACTTC. Translation: CASSQAGDIQYF.

This chain joins TRBV9 and TRBJ2-1; 12 bases map to TRBD2. Trimming removed 3 bases from V and 6 bases from J; junction bases left unmatched: 22. The V gene's germline CDR1 is SGDLS and CDR2 YYNGEE. CDR3 length: 21 residues. The CDR3: CASSDRGPGLAGQKVSNEQFF. CDR3 nucleotide sequence: TGTGCCAGCAGCGACCGGGGGCCGGGACTAGCGGGCCAGAAGGTCTCCAATGAGCAGTTCTTC.

This clone was seen once. The chain combines TRBV9 with TRBJ2-7, with TRBD2 identical over 8 bases. Germline CDR1 reads SGDLS; CDR2 reads YYNGEE. Trimming removed 5 bases from V and 3 bases from J; junction bases left unmatched: 10. The CDR3 is 15 residues long. CDR3 nucleotides: TGTGCCAGCAGTTCGGGGGGGCGCGCCGACTACGAGCAGTACTTC. Residues: CASSSGGRADYEQYF.

The CDR3 sequence: CAIQREGPYEQYF. In nucleotides, the CDR3 is TGTGCCATCCAGCGGGAGGGCCCCTACGAGCAGTACTTC. This chain uses TRBV10-3 with TRBJ2-7, with 10 bases fitting TRBD2. The junction had 3 bases not matched to a gene; V was cut back by 8 bases and J by 2 bases. Germline lookup yields CDR1 ENHRY and CDR2 SYGVKD. This CDR3 region has 13 residues.

This clone was found once. Distinct nucleotide sequences in the sample also encode this CDR3. V and J are TRBV7-9 and TRBJ2-6; TRBD2 is a possible D gene (5 bases). CDR3 length: 15 amino acids. The V end was cut by 1 base, the J end by 2 bases, with 6 bases between. Germline lookup yields CDR1 SEHNR and CDR2 FQNEAQ (reference sequence). This chain's CDR3 is CASSLVGAGANVLTF. The CDR3 DNA reads TGTGCCAGCAGCTTAGTCGGGGCTGGGGCCAACGTCCTGACTTTC.

The rearrangement uses TRBV5-4 and TRBJ2-3, with D possibly TRBD2 on 5 matching bases. Trimming left V 4 bases short and J 0 bases short, with 12 bases between. This CDR3 region has 15 residues. Germline lookup yields CDR1 SGHNT and CDR2 YYREEE (reference sequence). CDR3 sequence: CASSLRERSTDTQYF. CDR3 sequence (DNA): TGTGCCAGCAGCCTACGGGAACGGAGCACAGATACGCAGTATTTT.

The chain has TRBV21-1 and TRBJ1-1; TRBD1 is taken as the D call from the table, unchecked against the DNA. TRBV21-1 is listed as a pseudogene. The CDR3 runs to 18 residues. The CDR3 DNA reads TGTGCCAGCAGCAAACCCGGACGTCCAGTTAGGGGGAACACTGAAGCTTTCTTT. Amino acids: CASSKPGRPVRGNTEAFF.